Listed here are 13 T cell receptor beta chains from one sample, sequenced in a study of T cell responses to AZD1222 COVID-19 vaccine. Produced via immunoSEQ multiplex PCR; TCRdb's table is partial and in-frame only. The table records roughly 35,000 clones, around 82% of them present only once. The starting material was peripheral blood, obtained 28 days after the second AZD1222 dose. The receptors come from an adult who received the AZD1222 COVID-19 vaccine.

V usage is TRBV10-2 and J usage is TRBJ2-3, with 10 nucleotides matching TRBD2. Germline CDR1 is WSHSY and CDR2 is SAAADI. This CDR3 has 14 amino acids. The J segment lost 2 bases and the V segment lost 8 bases, leaving 4 bases of the junction unmatched. The CDR3 DNA is TGCGCCAGCCGTAGCGGGGGGTACACAGATACGCAGTATTTT. It codes for CASRSGGYTDTQYF.

CDR3 sequence reads: CASSLGGRFEQFF. In nucleotides, the CDR3 is TGTGCCAGCAGCTTAGGGGGGCGTTTTGAGCAGTTCTTC. The V call is TRBV11-2, the J call TRBJ2-1; tentative D call: TRBD1 (6 bases). Germline V gene lookup returns CDR1 SGHAT and CDR2 FQNNGV. This CDR3 is 13 amino acids long. The V end was cut by 1 base, the J end by 9 bases, with 10 bases between.

Note on this clone: The identical CDR3 is also encoded by other nucleotide sequences in the sample. The chain links TRBV7-2 to TRBJ1-2, with a weak D call TRBD1 (5 bases). The germline V gene has CDR1 SGHTA and CDR2 FQGNSA. CDR3 length: 15 residues. V dropped 1 base and J dropped 4 bases, with 13 bases sitting between them. The CDR3 DNA reads as TGTGCCAGCAGCTTAGGGCAGGGTGTCGGCTATGGCTACACCTTC. It is translated as CASSLGQGVGYGYTF.

By share, this clone ranks as medium-sized. The rearrangement joins TRBV5-1 to TRBJ2-5, with D maybe TRBD1 (6 bases). The CDR3 consists of 15 residues. V was clipped by 4 bases and J by 4 bases, with 17 bases between them. Germline CDR1 SGHRS, CDR2 YFSETQ. CDR3 amino acids: CASSTGTNQGETQYF. The CDR3 coding sequence is TGCGCCAGCAGCACCGGGACAAATCAGGGAGAGACCCAGTACTTC.

V gene TRBV6-6 combines with J gene TRBJ1-5; 8 bases line up with TRBD1. CDR1 is MNHNY and CDR2 is SVGAGI in the germline V gene (reference sequence). V was pared by 4 bases and J by 3 bases, with 8 bases of the junction left unmatched. This CDR3 has 16 amino acids. The chain's CDR3 is CASSFRVRGPNQPQHF. The CDR3 DNA follows: TGTGCCAGCAGTTTTCGGGTCAGGGGGCCCAATCAGCCCCAGCATTTT.

This clone was observed a few times. The V and J genes are TRBV6-5 and TRBJ1-3; D uncertain. CDR1 is MNHEY and CDR2 is SVGAGI in the germline V gene. Trimming took off 6 bases at V and 0 bases at J, with 12 bases between the two ends. The length of the CDR3 is 15 residues. CDR3 nucleotide sequence: TGTGCCAGCAGAAGCTCCGGGATCTCTGGAAACACCATATATTTT. Protein product: CASRSSGISGNTIYF.

The rearrangement joins TRBV2 to TRBJ1-1; tentative D call: TRBD1 (5 bases). The CDR3 length is 12 residues. CDR1 is SNHLY, CDR2 FYNNEI, per germline. Deletions cut 7 bases from V and 6 bases from J, with 12 bases between. The CDR3 reads CASKGGVAEAFF. CDR3 DNA: TGTGCCAGCAAAGGAGGGGTGGCTGAAGCTTTCTTT. Full variable domain (outside the CDR3, taken from reference TRBV2 and TRBJ1-1): EPEVTQTPSHQVTQMGQEVILRCVPISNHLYFYWYRQILGQKVEFLVSFYNNEISEKSEIFDDQFSVERPDGSNFTLKIRSTKLEDSAMYFCASKGGVAEAFFGQGTRLTVV.

This clone was observed once. CDR3 region: CASSQDPSGTGELFF. In DNA form, the CDR3 reads TGCGCCAGCAGCCAAGATCCTAGCGGGACCGGGGAGCTGTTTTTT. The rearrangement joins TRBV4-3 to TRBJ2-2; 8 bases agree with TRBD2. The CDR3 length is 15 residues. Germline V gives CDR1 LGHNA, CDR2 YSLEER. The V segment lost 0 bases and the J segment 5 bases; nucleotides outside the gene matches: 2.

The V and J genes are TRBV13 and TRBJ1-2; D is perhaps TRBD1 (5 bases). CDR1 is PRHDT, CDR2 FYEKMQ, per germline (reference sequence). V gave up 2 bases and J gave up 5 bases, with 18 bases separating them. This CDR3 spans 16 amino acids. The DNA for the CDR3 is TGTGCCAGCAGCTTACGGGTTTGGCAGGGCGATTATGGCTACACCTTC. Its protein product is CASSLRVWQGDYGYTF. Combining the CDR3 with reference TRBV13 and TRBJ1-2 gives the whole variable domain AAGVIQSPRHLIKEKRETATLKCYPIPRHDTVYWYQQGPGQDPQFLISFYEKMQSDKGSIPDRFSAQQFSDYHSELNMSSLELGDSALYFCASSLRVWQGDYGYTFGSGTRLTVV.

This chain links TRBV6-2 or TRBV6-3 with TRBJ1-2; 11 bases map to TRBD1. The CDR3 consists of 18 residues. Germline CDR1 and CDR2: MNHEY and SVGEGT. V trimming: 2 bases; J trimming: 8 bases; junction bases outside the gene matches: 16. The CDR3 here is CASSYTTSRDRGFDGYTF. The CDR3 DNA reads TGTGCCAGCAGTTACACCACCAGCCGGGACAGGGGGTTCGACGGCTACACCTTC.

The genes are TRBV27 and TRBJ1-1; D is possibly TRBD1 (5 bases). V lost 6 bases to trimming and J lost 5 bases, with 22 bases between them. This CDR3 contains 16 residues. Per germline, CDR1 MNHEY and CDR2 SMNVEV (reference sequence). The CDR3 coding sequence is TGTGCCAGCAGGCTAAGGACATCGGCTTTCTGGACTGAAGCTTTCTTT. Protein: CASRLRTSAFWTEAFF.

The CDR3 nucleotides are TGTGCCTGGAGTCTAGCTAACTATGGCTACACCTTC. Translation: CAWSLANYGYTF. The genes are TRBV30 and TRBJ1-2; D call uncertain. The CDR3 spans 12 residues. V was cut by 2 bases and J by 0 bases, with 4 bases left in between. Germline loops: CDR1 GTSNPN, CDR2 SVGIG (reference sequence).

In its sample, this clone was seen a few times. The J gene is TRBJ1-6, the V gene TRBV14, with D hard to call. The CDR3 runs 14 residues. Germline V gene data show CDR1 as SGHDN and CDR2 as FVKESK. The ends were cut back, 1 base at V and 4 bases at J, with 5 bases in the middle. CDR3 DNA sequence: TGTGCCAGCAGCCAAGGGCAGTATAATTCACCCCTCCACTTT. It specifies CASSQGQYNSPLHF.